The clone carrying this TCR beta chain was found once. Antigen specificity is unknown. This entry is derived from a study of vaccination effects on CD4 cells after COVID-19. Study background: Everyone in the study got two shots of either the BNT162b2 or mRNA-1273 vaccine.

Antigen-specific CD4+ T cells were expanded (with viral peptide pools) by the ViraFEST assay ahead of sequencing. The authors isolated CD4+ T cells after around nine days of culture. The healthy vaccine recipients, who had no prior SARS-CoV-2 infection, showed negative nucleocapsid antibodies. Every well got around 1.9 million PBMC, which were grown with about 9.9 IU/ml IL-2 and 8.5 to 10 ug/ml peptides. Profiled with immunoSEQ multiplex PCR; TCRdb holds only in-frame clones, not every one. The repertoire consists of tens of thousands of clones, with about 79% occurring once and the leading ten covering over 3.5%. Overall study results and limits: Of the vaccine-induced clones from healthy vaccinees, merely 1 of 255 recognized common cold coronaviruses as well. Missing from the study were early post-infection timepoints, and its convalescent patients were few.

The V end lost 4 bases, the J end lost 4 bases, and 18 bases lay between the germline ends. The CDR3 length is 17 residues. Germline loops: CDR1 SGHDT, CDR2 YYEEEE. The clonotype was recovered from a human donor who received a COVID-19 vaccine. The rearrangement uses TRBV5-6 and TRBJ2-6; no clear D. The sample was CD4+ T cells from PBMCs cultured with HCoV-OC43 spike peptides, taken before COVID-19 vaccination. Described subset: HCoV-OC43 spike overlapping peptide pool stimulation. CDR3 sequence reads: CASSPPRRVVGANVLTF. CDR3 bases: TGTGCCAGCAGCCCCCCTCGTCGGGTAGTGGGGGCCAACGTCCTGACTTTC.